Following are 9 T cell receptor beta chains from one sample sequenced in a study of vaccination and CD4 T cells after COVID-19. With the Oncomine TCR Beta short-read assay, DNA from cultured CD4+ T cells was sequenced. Cultured CD4+ T cells yielded the extracted genomic DNA. Each CDR3 protein gets one entry after TCRdb re-called the PCR reads with MiXCR. The repertoire holds about 9,700 distinct CDR3 sequences, with around 37% as singletons. Treatment specified: roughly ten-day PBMC culture with coronavirus spike peptide pools or control peptides (ViraFEST assay). The collection of CD4+ T cells from the unexposed donor took place before the COVID-19 pandemic (2011-2018). What these receptors recognize is not known. Sample: CD4+ T cells from blood, cultured in vitro. The origin of the receptors is a human donor in good health.

This chain links TRBV27 with TRBJ1-1, with D perhaps matching TRBD1 (6 bases). V shed 0 bases and J shed 6 bases, with 14 bases lying between them. Germline values: CDR1 MNHEY, CDR2 SMNVEV (reference sequence). The CDR3 covers 15 residues. This CDR3 reads CASSLSDYGGSEAFF. The DNA for the CDR3 is TGTGCCAGCAGTTTATCTGATTATGGGGGCTCTGAAGCTTTCTTT.

In its sample, this clonotype was seen a few times. The chain uses TRBV20-1 and TRBJ2-5, with D perhaps TRBD2 (5 bases). The CDR3 runs to 14 residues. V dropped 6 bases and J dropped 0 bases, with 14 bases sitting between them. Germline-derived CDR1 and CDR2 are DFQATT and SNEGSKA (reference sequence). CDR3 residues: CSAVERAHQETQYF. CDR3 in DNA: TGCAGTGCAGTCGAGAGGGCCCACCAAGAGACCCAGTACTTC.

The V and J genes are TRBV5-1 and TRBJ1-1; a weak D match, TRBD1 (6 bases). The V gene lost 5 bases and the J gene lost 2 bases, with 10 bases spanning the gap. The CDR3 consists of 13 residues. Germline assignment: CDR1 SGHRS and CDR2 YFSETQ. Written as DNA, the CDR3 is TGCGCCAGCAGGCGACAGGATAACACTGAAGCTTTCTTT. Protein sequence: CASRRQDNTEAFF. The complete variable domain, with remaining parts taken from reference TRBV5-1 and TRBJ1-1, reads KAGVTQTPRYLIKTRGQQVTLSCSPISGHRSVSWYQQTPGQGLQFLFEYFSETQRNKGNFPGRFSGRQFSNSRSEMNVSTLELGDSALYLCASRRQDNTEAFFGQGTRLTVV.

This clonotype was seen a few times. This chain uses TRBV6-2 or TRBV6-3 with TRBJ1-5; D is ambiguous. The CDR3 runs 15 residues. V gave up 2 bases and J gave up 3 bases, with 11 bases separating them. CDR1 is MNHEY and CDR2 is SVGEGT in the germline V gene. The CDR3: CASSYSGGFNQPQHF. The CDR3 DNA sequence: TGTGCCAGCAGTTACAGCGGCGGGTTCAATCAGCCCCAGCATTTT.

The chain links TRBV6-5 to TRBJ2-1; D assignment may be TRBD1 or TRBD2 (5 bases each). The ends were cut back, 2 bases at V and 8 bases at J, with 16 bases in the middle. The CDR3 contains 15 residues. Per the germline V gene, CDR1 is MNHEY and CDR2 is SVGAGI. The CDR3 is CASSYPGGRDHEQFF. CDR3 bases: TGTGCCAGCAGTTACCCCGGTGGCAGGGACCATGAGCAGTTCTTC.

The chain combines TRBV7-2 with TRBJ2-1; D possibly corresponds to TRBD2 (5 bases). Germline V lookup: CDR1 SGHTA, CDR2 FQGNSA. Between the trimmed V and J ends, which lost 5 bases and 7 bases, there was a span of 18 bases. The CDR3 totals 15 residues. In nucleotides, the CDR3 is TGTGCCAGCAGCGAGTCCCGAGGGCCGTGGAATGAGCAGTTCTTC. Protein product: CASSESRGPWNEQFF.

This clonotype was observed a few times. The V call is TRBV27, the J call TRBJ2-1, with D unresolved. Trimming cost V 3 bases and J 6 bases, with 9 bases left between them. The CDR3 spans 13 residues. Germline assignment: CDR1 MNHEY and CDR2 SMNVEV (reference sequence). CDR3 sequence (DNA): TGTGCCAGCAGTTTCTTCGGGTCCAATGAGCAGTTCTTC. It is translated as CASSFFGSNEQFF.

In its sample, this clonotype was seen once. This sequence joins TRBV7-9 and TRBJ2-1; 10 bases match TRBD2. Germline V gene sequence: CDR1 SEHNR, CDR2 FQNEAQ (reference sequence). This CDR3 region has 16 residues. V lost 1 base and J lost 5; bases outside the gene matches: 5. Here the CDR3 reads CASSLGDGLADNEQFF. The CDR3 DNA is TGTGCCAGCAGCTTAGGGGACGGACTAGCGGACAATGAGCAGTTCTTC. The full variable domain, rest sourced from reference TRBV7-9 and TRBJ2-1, is DTGVSQNPRHKITKRGQNVTFRCDPISEHNRLYWYRQTLGQGPEFLTYFQNEAQLEKSRLLSDRFSAERPKGSFSTLEIQRTEQGDSAMYLCASSLGDGLADNEQFFGPGTRLTVL.

J is TRBJ2-1 and V is TRBV29-1, with TRBD1 identical over 7 bases. Per germline, CDR1 SQVTM and CDR2 ANQGSEA. CDR3 length: 16 amino acids. The junction had 12 bases not matched to a gene; V was cut back by 7 bases and J by 0 bases. The CDR3 loop is CSAQYYRGSSYNEQFF. The CDR3 nucleotides are TGCAGCGCACAGTACTACAGGGGAAGCTCCTACAATGAGCAGTTCTTC.